This T cell receptor beta chain was sequenced for a study of radiation and T cells in renal cell carcinoma. Study overall: Nephrectomy followed 15 Gy stereotactic body radiation by 4 weeks.

Trimming left V 0 bases short and J 6 bases short, with 12 bases between. Germline CDR1 and CDR2: SGHNT and YYREEE (reference sequence). The CDR3 length is 14 residues. Here immunoSEQ multiplex PCR was the method, and the copy in TCRdb shows in-frame clones only, minus some. Of some 140,000 clones in the sample, nearly 90% were seen once. Time point indicated: baseline pretreatment blood. Documented treatment: 15 Gy SBRT to primary tumor, nephrectomy 4 weeks later. The V gene is TRBV5-4, the J gene TRBJ1-1; no reliable D call. The receptor was isolated from a woman in her forties or fifties with renal cell carcinoma. The specimen comprised blood, sampled from a patient whose treatment included radiotherapy and nephrectomy. DNA of the CDR3: TGTGCCAGCAGCTTGGGGTCGCCAGACGCTGAAGCTTTCTTT. Translating it yields CASSLGSPDAEAFF.